The present TCR beta chain was sequenced within a study of graft-versus-host responses after intestinal transplantation. Assay used: immunoSEQ multiplex PCR; TCRdb lists only in-frame clones, some missing. The sample yields just under 65,000 clones, roughly 90% seen once. Worth noting for this clone: The antigen remains unidentified.

This CDR3 has 16 residues. Losses at the gene ends were 0 bases for V and 3 bases for J; bases not matched to a gene: 8. The germline V gene encodes CDR1 SGHTA and CDR2 FQGTGA. Source: unstimulated CD8+ T cells sorted from spleen or lymph node cells, taken before transplant. This sequence was found in a human donor who was the organ donor for an intestinal transplant. The chain couples TRBV7-3 to TRBJ2-7; the match to TRBD2 covers 7 bases. As DNA, the CDR3 is TGTGCCAGCAGCTTAACGGGGGGGGAGGGCCTCTACGAGCAGTACTTC. The encoded protein is CASSLTGGEGLYEQYF. The whole variable domain, filled in from reference TRBV7-3 and TRBJ2-7, reads GAGVSQTPSNKVTEKGKYVELRCDPISGHTALYWYRQSLGQGPEFLIYFQGTGAADDSGLPNDRFFAVRPEGSVSTLKIQRTERGDSAVYLCASSLTGGEGLYEQYFGPGTRLTVT.